The clone carrying this T cell receptor (beta chain) has a count of ten or more. Specified time point: newly diagnosed GD, antithyroid drugs for less than 3 months. PBMC RNA was the source of the TCR library. This CDR3 spans 16 amino acids. Trimming left V 0 bases short and J 1 base short, with 13 bases between. Researchers made TCR beta libraries by using iRepertoire HTBI primers and running Arm-PCR on CDR3 regions. A single record per CDR3 protein comes from TCRdb applying MiXCR to the multiplex PCR reads. In the table there are 450,000 to 650,000 distinct CDR3 sequences, about 16% of which are singletons. This specimen belongs to a study of regulatory T cells in long-lasting Graves disease. The same data also contributed to another study, on T cells in Graves' hyperthyroidism and ophthalmopathy.

Sequences were derived from peripheral blood mononuclear cells (PBMCs), sampled at new diagnosis, from a patient treated with antithyroid drugs. The J gene is TRBJ2-7, the V gene TRBV12-3 or TRBV12-4, with D tentatively TRBD1 (7 bases). The receptor's source is a woman aged 35-60 years with Graves disease. Here the CDR3 DNA reads TGTGCCAGCAGTTTAGCGCAGGGGGGTCCTTCCTACGAGCAGTACTTC. Translation gives CASSLAQGGPSYEQYF.